The 9 T cell receptor beta chains given below trace back to one sample, sequenced in a study of OX40 agonist ivuxolimab in advanced cancers. Library preparation was by the immunoSEQ multiplex PCR assay. TCRdb carries this immuneACCESS record with in-frame sequences only. Its versions omit some clonotypes, under half of them owing to an unresolved V gene in the studies checked, with the rest unexplained. The sample has approximately 45,000 clones on record, more than 75% of them singletons. The ten largest clones represent around 14% of the sample. The material was CD4+ or CD8+ T cells sorted from blood, obtained in a trial of the OX40 agonist ivuxolimab. These receptors were taken from an adult with an advanced solid tumor such as melanoma, head and neck, liver or kidney cancer.

The J gene is TRBJ1-5, the V gene TRBV7-8; the D gene is possibly TRBD1 (5 bases). The CDR3 runs 17 residues. V lost 4 bases and J 0 bases, leaving 16 bases between the germline ends. CDR1 and CDR2 (germline): SGHVS, FQNEAQ. DNA for the CDR3: TGTGCCAGCAGCTCCCCACCAGGGACCCCTAGCAATCAGCCCCAGCATTTT. This gives the protein CASSSPPGTPSNQPQHF.

The rearrangement joins TRBV6-1 to TRBJ2-3; 8 positions match TRBD2. Germline V lookup: CDR1 MNHNS, CDR2 SASEGT. The CDR3 extends over 14 amino acids. J gave up 6 bases and V 3 bases, and 5 bases lay outside the gene matches. The CDR3 DNA is TGTGCCAGCAGTGACGTAGGGACTAGGGATACGCAGTATTTT. The encoded protein is CASSDVGTRDTQYF.

This chain links TRBV4-3 with TRBJ1-3; possibly TRBD1 for D (6 bases). Trimming took 0 bases from V and 4 from J, leaving 13 bases between them. Germline V lookup: CDR1 LGHNA, CDR2 YSLEER. The CDR3 runs to 16 residues. The CDR3 here is CASSQDPGGSGNTIYF. The CDR3 bases are TGCGCCAGCAGCCAAGATCCCGGGGGCTCAGGAAACACCATATATTTT.

V is TRBV11-2 and J is TRBJ2-7, with 7 bases identical to TRBD2. This CDR3 has 15 amino acids. V shed 3 bases, J shed 3 bases, and the junction held 8 bases outside the gene matches. CDR1 and CDR2 from the germline V gene are SGHAT and FQNNGV. The CDR3 sequence is CASSFGSGDHYEQYF. The DNA of the CDR3 is TGTGCCAGCAGCTTCGGAAGCGGGGATCACTACGAGCAGTACTTC. The entire variable domain, with the rest obtained from reference TRBV11-2 and TRBJ2-7, is as follows: EAGVAQSPRYKIIEKRQSVAFWCNPISGHATLYWYQQILGQGPKLLIQFQNNGVVDDSQLPKDRFSAERLKGVDSTLKIQPAKLEDSAVYLCASSFGSGDHYEQYFGPGTRLTVT.

The rearrangement uses TRBV19 and TRBJ2-7, with 8 bases matching TRBD1. The V gene's germline CDR1 is LNHDA and CDR2 SQIVND (reference sequence). The CDR3 extends over 16 amino acids. Trimming cost V 4 bases and J 7 bases; bases outside gene matches: 15. The CDR3 DNA is TGTGCCAGTAGTACGCTTGTGGACAGGGTGGTCGAGGAGCAGTACGTC. This codes for CASSTLVDRVVEEQYV.

This clone was counted only a few times. The J gene is TRBJ2-1, the V gene TRBV5-1, with TRBD2 matching over 13 bases. The germline V gene encodes CDR1 SGHRS and CDR2 YFSETQ. There are 15 residues in the CDR3. Losses at the gene ends were 2 bases for V and 7 bases for J; bases not matched to a gene: 3. Here the CDR3 reads CASSLGTSGANEQFF. CDR3 in DNA: TGCGCCAGCAGCTTAGGGACTAGCGGGGCTAATGAGCAGTTCTTC.

The chain has TRBV27 and TRBJ1-2, with TRBD1 identical over 7 bases. The CDR3 extends over 13 amino acids. Germline CDR1 reads MNHEY; CDR2 reads SMNVEV (reference sequence). V was pared by 7 bases and J by 7 bases, with 9 bases of the junction left unmatched. As DNA, the CDR3 is TGTGCCAGCACCCAAACAGGGGTTACTGGCTACACCTTC. Protein product: CASTQTGVTGYTF.

The rearrangement joins TRBV7-6 to TRBJ1-6; the D gene is possibly TRBD1 (6 bases). The CDR3 totals 14 residues. Trimming removed 8 bases from V and 9 bases from J, with 17 bases in between. Per germline, CDR1 SGHVS and CDR2 FNYEAQ. This CDR3 reads CASSPRGGSSPLHF. CDR3 nucleotides: TGTGCCAGCTCCCCGCGAGGGGGGAGTTCACCCCTCCACTTT.

The chain has TRBV28 and TRBJ2-7; D is unresolved. Germline CDR1 MDHEN, CDR2 SYDVKM. CDR3 length equals 13 residues. The ends were cut back, 5 bases at V and 3 bases at J, with 11 bases in the middle. The CDR3, as DNA: TGTGCCAGCAGTCCTCTACAGTTCTACGAGCAGTACTTC. Its protein is CASSPLQFYEQYF.